This T cell receptor (beta chain) was captured by sequencing in a study of blood T cell repertoires in COVID-19. Whole-study context: Collection of acute and convalescent COVID-19 samples took place in the United States, Italy and Spain. PBMCs, B-cell-depleted T cells, or T cells were the source of the cDNA or gDNA that made up the material.

CDR1 SGHRS and CDR2 YFSETQ come from the germline V gene. Trimming took off 0 bases at V and 11 bases at J, with 11 bases between the two ends. The CDR3 spans 12 residues. Study processing details: Reference gene primer amplification in the assay estimated nucleated cell counts. TCRdb's copy holds only in-frame clones and misses some; the assay was immunoSEQ multiplex PCR. That table is the source of V, J and clone size, and D and trimming were worked out from the DNA. The sample includes about 68,000 clones, about 86% seen only once; the top ten take about 1.5%. Sequencing was carried out using peripheral blood. This clonotype was sampled from a woman aged 55-69 years with acute or convalescent COVID-19. The chain links TRBV5-1 to TRBJ1-1, with D maybe TRBD1 (6 bases). CDR3 amino acids: CASSLDRGSAFF. CDR3 coding DNA: TGCGCCAGCAGCTTGGATAGGGGGAGTGCTTTCTTT.